Presented here are 2 T cell receptor beta chains from one specimen sequenced in a study of shared clonotypes between healthy human individuals. Assay: immunoSEQ multiplex PCR; the TCRdb copy retains only in-frame clones and omits some. The repertoire includes just under 350,000 clones, around 79% of them detected once, and 10% sits in the top ten. What was sequenced was memory CD4+ T cells sorted from blood. Described subset: CD45RA-negative fraction. The source of these receptors is a man younger than 45 in good health.

This clone was seen a single time. The chain is built from TRBV7-9 and TRBJ2-2, with D perhaps TRBD2 (6 bases). This CDR3 spans 14 amino acids. Germline assignment: CDR1 SEHNR and CDR2 FQNEAQ (reference sequence). V was shortened by 2 bases and J by 6 bases, with 10 bases between the two germline ends. DNA for the CDR3: TGTGCCAGCAGCTTATGGGGGGTCTCCGGGGAGCTGTTTTTT. Translation gives CASSLWGVSGELFF.

The chain carries TRBV18 and TRBJ1-4; D is possibly TRBD1 (6 bases). The germline gives CDR1 KGHSH, CDR2 LQKENI. The CDR3 is made up of 14 amino acids. Trimming stripped 3 bases from V and 4 bases from J, with 9 bases between. The CDR3 DNA reads TGTGCCAGCTCACCGGACAGACATAATGAAAAACTGTTTTTT. Its translation is CASSPDRHNEKLFF.